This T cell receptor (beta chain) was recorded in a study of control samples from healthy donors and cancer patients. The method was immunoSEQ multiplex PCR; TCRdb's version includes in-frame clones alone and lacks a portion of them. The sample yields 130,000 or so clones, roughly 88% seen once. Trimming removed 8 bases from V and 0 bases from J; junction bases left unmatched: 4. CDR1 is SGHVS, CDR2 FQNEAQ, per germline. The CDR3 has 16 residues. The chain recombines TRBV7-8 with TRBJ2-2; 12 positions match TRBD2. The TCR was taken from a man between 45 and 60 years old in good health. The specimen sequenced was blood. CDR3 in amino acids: CASAASGGANTGELFF. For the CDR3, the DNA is TGTGCCAGCGCGGCTAGCGGGGGGGCGAACACCGGGGAGCTGTTTTTT. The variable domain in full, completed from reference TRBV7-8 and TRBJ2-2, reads GAGVSQSPRYKVAKRGQDVALRCDPISGHVSLFWYQQALGQGPEFLTYFQNEAQLDKSGLPSDRFFAERPEGSVSTLKIQRTQQEDSAVYLCASAASGGANTGELFFGEGSRLTVL.